This T cell receptor beta chain was captured in a study of T cells in localized non-small cell lung cancer. Study observations and caveats: The study sequenced only one region of the tumor. As a result, intratumor heterogeneity could not be excluded and remains possible. Highest T cell clonality was seen in uninvolved adjacent lung, surpassing that measured in tumor. The study linked higher blood T cell density to longer overall survival. Across samples, adjacent lung featured a median around 57 of the top 100 tumor clones.

Profiled with immunoSEQ multiplex PCR; TCRdb holds only in-frame clones, not every one. Among under 55,000 clones listed, 75% to 95% were seen once. Points on this clone: The antigen remains undetermined.

This CDR3 is 13 amino acids long. The germline CDR1 and CDR2 sequences are MNHEY and SVGAGI. J lost 4 bases, V lost 8 bases, and 7 bases had no gene match. The TCR was taken from a woman aged 35 to 75 with stage II lung adenocarcinoma. The J gene is TRBJ2-7, the V gene TRBV6-5, with 8 positions matching TRBD2. The source was PBMCs, collected before any cancer treatment. CDR3 nucleotide sequence: TGTGCCAGCCAACACGGCGGGGGGTACGAGCAGTACTTC. Protein product: CASQHGGGYEQYF.